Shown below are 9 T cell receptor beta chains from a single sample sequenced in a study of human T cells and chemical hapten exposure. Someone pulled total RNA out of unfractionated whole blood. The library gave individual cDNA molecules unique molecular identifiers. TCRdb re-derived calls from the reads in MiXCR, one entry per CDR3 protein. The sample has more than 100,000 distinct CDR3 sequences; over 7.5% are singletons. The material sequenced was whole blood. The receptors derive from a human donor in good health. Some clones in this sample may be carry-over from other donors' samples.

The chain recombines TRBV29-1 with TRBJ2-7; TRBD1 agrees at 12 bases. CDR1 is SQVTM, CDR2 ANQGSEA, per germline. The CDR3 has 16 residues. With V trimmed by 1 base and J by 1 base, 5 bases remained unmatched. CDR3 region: CSVEAPGQGASYEQYF. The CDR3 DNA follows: TGCAGCGTTGAAGCCCCGGGACAGGGGGCTTCCTACGAGCAGTACTTC.

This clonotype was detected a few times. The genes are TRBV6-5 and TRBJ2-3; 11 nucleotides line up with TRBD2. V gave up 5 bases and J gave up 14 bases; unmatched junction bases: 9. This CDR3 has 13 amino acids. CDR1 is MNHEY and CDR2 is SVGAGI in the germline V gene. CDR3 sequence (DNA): TGTGCCAGCAGTGCCCGACTAGCGGGGAATTCGTATTTT. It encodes CASSARLAGNSYF.

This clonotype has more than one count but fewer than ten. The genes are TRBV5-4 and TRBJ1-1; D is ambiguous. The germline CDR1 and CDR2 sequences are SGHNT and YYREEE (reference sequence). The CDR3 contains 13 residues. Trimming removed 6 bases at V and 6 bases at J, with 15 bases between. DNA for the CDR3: TGTGCCAGCATTAGAGAGGGAAGCCCTGAAGCTTTCTTT. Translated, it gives CASIREGSPEAFF. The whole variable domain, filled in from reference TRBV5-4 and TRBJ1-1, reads ETGVTQSPTHLIKTRGQQVTLRCSSQSGHNTVSWYQQALGQGPQFIFQYYREEENGRGNFPPRFSGLQFPNYSSELNVNALELDDSALYLCASIREGSPEAFFGQGTRLTVV.

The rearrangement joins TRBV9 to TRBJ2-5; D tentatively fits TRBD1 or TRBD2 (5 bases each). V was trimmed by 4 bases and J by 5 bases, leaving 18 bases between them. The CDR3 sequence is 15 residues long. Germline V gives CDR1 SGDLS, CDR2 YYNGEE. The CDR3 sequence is CASSPLGGTGETQYF. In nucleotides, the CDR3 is TGTGCCAGCAGCCCCCTTGGGGGAACTGGGGAGACCCAGTACTTC.

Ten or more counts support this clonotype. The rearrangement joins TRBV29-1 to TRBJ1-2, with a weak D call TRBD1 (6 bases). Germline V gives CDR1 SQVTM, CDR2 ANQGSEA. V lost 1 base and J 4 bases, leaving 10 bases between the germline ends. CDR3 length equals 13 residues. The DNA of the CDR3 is TGCAGCGTTGAAGTACAGGGAGGCTATGGCTACACCTTC. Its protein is CSVEVQGGYGYTF.

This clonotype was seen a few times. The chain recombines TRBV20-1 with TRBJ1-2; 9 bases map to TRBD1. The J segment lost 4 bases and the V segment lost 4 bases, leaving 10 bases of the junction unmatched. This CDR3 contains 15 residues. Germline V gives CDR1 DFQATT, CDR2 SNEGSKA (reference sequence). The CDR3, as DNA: TGCAGTGCTATCCGACCGGGACAGGGAGGCTATGGCTACACCTTC. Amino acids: CSAIRPGQGGYGYTF.

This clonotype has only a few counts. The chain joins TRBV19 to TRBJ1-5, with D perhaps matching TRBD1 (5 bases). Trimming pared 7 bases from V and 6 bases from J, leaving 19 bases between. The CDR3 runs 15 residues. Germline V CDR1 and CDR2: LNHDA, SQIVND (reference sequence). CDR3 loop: CASNPTARGVQPQHF. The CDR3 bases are TGTGCCAGTAACCCGACCGCCCGAGGGGTTCAGCCCCAGCATTTT. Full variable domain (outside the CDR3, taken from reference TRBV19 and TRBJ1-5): DGGITQSPKYLFRKEGQNVTLSCEQNLNHDAMYWYRQDPGQGLRLIYYSQIVNDFQKGDIAEGYSVSREKKESFPLTVTSAQKNPTAFYLCASNPTARGVQPQHFGDGTRLSIL.

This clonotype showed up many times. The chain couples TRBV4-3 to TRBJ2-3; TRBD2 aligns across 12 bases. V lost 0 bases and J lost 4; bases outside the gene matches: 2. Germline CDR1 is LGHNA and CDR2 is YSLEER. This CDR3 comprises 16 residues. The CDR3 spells CASSQDLAGGPDTQYF. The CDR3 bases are TGCGCCAGCAGCCAAGATCTAGCGGGGGGGCCAGATACGCAGTATTTT.

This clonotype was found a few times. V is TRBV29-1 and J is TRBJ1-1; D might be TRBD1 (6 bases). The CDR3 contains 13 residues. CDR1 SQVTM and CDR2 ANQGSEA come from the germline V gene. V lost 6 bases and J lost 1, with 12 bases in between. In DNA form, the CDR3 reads TGCAGCGTCAGGGGAAGGGAGAACACTGAAGCTTTCTTT. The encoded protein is CSVRGRENTEAFF.